This T cell receptor (beta chain) was recovered during a study of siplizumab effects on memory and regulatory T cells. Study-wide findings and caveats: The majority of clones, roughly 80-97% of proliferating CD4+ or CD8+ clones, lacked an assignable naive or memory phenotype. Proliferating Tregs in siplizumab cultures were never verified as suppressive. The apparent diversity of naive T cells exceeded that of memory cells, and naive T cells seemed to make a major contribution to the alloresponse.

TCRdb's copy holds only in-frame clones and misses some; the assay was immunoSEQ multiplex PCR. The sample records around 100,000 clones, 93% being singletons. This clone was found once. Antigen specificity is unknown. The CDR3 sequence is 15 residues long. V lost 3 bases and J 3 bases, leaving 13 bases between the germline ends. Germline V gives CDR1 KGHSH, CDR2 LQKENI. The source is a human donor in good health. The rearrangement uses TRBV18 and TRBJ2-3; TRBD2 is a possible D gene (5 bases). Sequenced sample: Tregs sorted from blood. CDR3 loop: CASSPPGTGTDTQYF. Here the CDR3 DNA reads TGTGCCAGCTCACCCCCCGGCACGGGGACAGATACGCAGTATTTT.